This T cell receptor (beta chain) was documented in a study of glioma-infiltrating T cells. Study observations and caveats: Gliomas, especially low-grade, showed above-expected tissue-blood divergence; non-neoplastic patients showed below.

The germline V gene has CDR1 MNHEY and CDR2 SVGEGT. Trimming cost V 6 bases and J 2 bases, with 13 bases left between them. The CDR3 loop spans 15 amino acids. TCR alpha and beta CDR3 regions were amplified from RNA using iRepertoire nested multiplex PCR. Tissue mRNA or PBMC total RNA, roughly 90-450 ng, went into one-step reverse transcription and amplification. TCRdb independently ran MiXCR on the multiplex PCR reads; one entry per CDR3 protein. The table records some 190,000 distinct CDR3 sequences, approximately 30% of them present only once. This clonotype showed up many times. Antigen unknown. The sequence was collected from a human donor with low-grade glioma or glioblastoma, undergoing nonglioma brain surgery, or in good health (not recorded which). The source material was glioma tissue, nonneoplastic brain tissue, or PBMCs (not recorded which). The chain links TRBV6-2 or TRBV6-3 to TRBJ2-2; maybe TRBD1 (6 bases). Written as DNA, the CDR3 is TGTGCCAGCAGGGACGGACAGTTAAACACCGGGGAGCTGTTTTTT. Its translation: CASRDGQLNTGELFF.